These 6 T cell receptor beta chains share one sample of origin, sequenced in a study of CD8 T cells in Susac syndrome. With random hexamers, about 0.5 to 1 ug RNA was reverse transcribed. Each CDR3 protein is one row after TCRdb ran MiXCR on the immunoSEQ multiplex PCR reads. Here the sample spans approximately 80,000 distinct CDR3 sequences, approximately 94% being singletons. The specimen was CD8+ T cells from PBMCs. These TCRs come from a human donor with Susac syndrome.

The chain links TRBV6-5 to TRBJ1-1; D is unresolved. The length of the CDR3 is 14 residues. V gave up 0 bases and J gave up 4 bases, with 9 bases separating them. The germline V gene encodes CDR1 MNHEY and CDR2 SVGAGI. The CDR3 is CASSYSRGGTEAFF. CDR3 coding DNA: TGTGCCAGCAGTTACTCACGCGGCGGCACTGAAGCTTTCTTT.

For this clonotype: Germline is not matched at one junction end, which may reflect a read error. The CDR3 spells CSARDRGITEAFF. CDR3 coding DNA: TGCAGTGCTCGAGACAGGGGGATCACTGAAGCTTTCTTT. The rearrangement links TRBV20-1 to TRBJ1-1, with 9 bases aligning to TRBD1. CDR1 DFQATT and CDR2 SNEGSKA come from the germline V gene (reference sequence). This CDR3 contains 13 residues.

The chain is built from TRBV9 and TRBJ2-1, with no clear D. CDR3 length equals 13 residues. The V gene's germline CDR1 is SGDLS and CDR2 YYNGEE. The V and J ends lost 1 base and 9 bases respectively, with 11 bases between them. The CDR3 region is CASSVRLRAEQFF. In nucleotides, the CDR3 is TGTGCCAGCAGCGTAAGGTTAAGGGCTGAGCAGTTCTTC.

This clonotype appeared a few times. The germline gene is not matched at one end of the junction; a read error may be the cause. The genes are TRBV14 and TRBJ1-2; 8 positions match TRBD1. Germline lookup yields CDR1 SGHDN and CDR2 FVKESK. CDR3 length: 15 residues. DNA for the CDR3: TGTGCCAGCAGCACCCGGACAGGGATTAACTATGGCTACATCTTC. Its translation: CASSTRTGINYGYIF.

The J gene is TRBJ2-7, the V gene TRBV9, with TRBD1 matching over 12 bases. Losses at the gene ends were 3 bases for V and 5 bases for J; bases not matched to a gene: 0. Germline CDR1 and CDR2: SGDLS and YYNGEE. The CDR3 runs 13 residues. The CDR3 reads CASSGDRGHEQYF. CDR3 DNA: TGTGCCAGCAGCGGGGACAGGGGGCACGAGCAGTACTTC.

V and J are TRBV7-9 and TRBJ2-3, with D perhaps matching TRBD1 (5 bases). The CDR3 length is 14 residues. V was clipped by 1 base and J by 5 bases, with 10 bases between them. Germline assignment: CDR1 SEHNR and CDR2 FQNEAQ (reference sequence). The CDR3: CASSLGQGGDTQYF. For the CDR3, the DNA is TGTGCCAGCAGCTTAGGTCAGGGTGGAGATACGCAGTATTTT.